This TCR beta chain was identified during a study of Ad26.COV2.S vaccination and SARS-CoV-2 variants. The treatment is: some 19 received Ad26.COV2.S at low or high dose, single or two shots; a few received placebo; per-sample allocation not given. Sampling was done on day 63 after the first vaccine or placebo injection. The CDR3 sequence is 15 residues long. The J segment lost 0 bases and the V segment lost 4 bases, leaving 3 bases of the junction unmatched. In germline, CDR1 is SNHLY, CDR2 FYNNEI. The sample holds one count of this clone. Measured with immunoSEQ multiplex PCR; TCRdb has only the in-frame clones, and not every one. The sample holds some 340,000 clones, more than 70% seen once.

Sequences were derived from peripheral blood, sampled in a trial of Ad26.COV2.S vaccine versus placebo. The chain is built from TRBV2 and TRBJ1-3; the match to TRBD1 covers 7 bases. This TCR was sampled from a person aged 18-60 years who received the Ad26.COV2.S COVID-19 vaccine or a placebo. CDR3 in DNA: TGTGCCAGCAGTGCCCGACAGGGCTCTGGAAACACCATATATTTT. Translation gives CASSARQGSGNTIYF.